The TCR beta chain under discussion was sequenced for a study of blood T cell repertoires in COVID-19. The study assigned cohorts using participant-reported clinical history. V gave up 0 bases and J gave up 2 bases, with 12 bases separating them. Germline V gives CDR1 SGHNT, CDR2 YYREEE (reference sequence). This CDR3 has 15 amino acids. TCRdb's table, derived via immunoSEQ multiplex PCR, lists solely in-frame clones and lacks some. The profile shows around 310,000 clones, over 75% of them singletons. The sequence was obtained from a man in his thirties or forties who had recovered from COVID-19. The chain uses TRBV5-4 and TRBJ2-7; a possible D gene is TRBD1 (5 bases). The sample was PBMCs or T cells enriched from blood (not recorded which). The CDR3 region is CASSLEQGNPYEQYF. CDR3 coding DNA: TGTGCCAGCAGCTTGGAGCAGGGCAATCCCTACGAGCAGTACTTC.